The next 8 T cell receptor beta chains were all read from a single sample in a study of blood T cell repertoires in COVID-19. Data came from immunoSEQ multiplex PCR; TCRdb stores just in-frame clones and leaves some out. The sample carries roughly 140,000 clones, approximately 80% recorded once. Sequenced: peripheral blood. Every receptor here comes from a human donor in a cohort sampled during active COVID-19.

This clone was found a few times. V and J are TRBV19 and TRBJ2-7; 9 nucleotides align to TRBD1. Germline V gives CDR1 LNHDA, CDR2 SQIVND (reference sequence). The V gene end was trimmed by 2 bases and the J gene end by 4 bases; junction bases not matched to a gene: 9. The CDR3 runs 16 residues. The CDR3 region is CASSIRPGQGVYEQYF. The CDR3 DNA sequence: TGTGCCAGTAGTATACGCCCGGGACAGGGAGTATACGAGCAGTACTTC.

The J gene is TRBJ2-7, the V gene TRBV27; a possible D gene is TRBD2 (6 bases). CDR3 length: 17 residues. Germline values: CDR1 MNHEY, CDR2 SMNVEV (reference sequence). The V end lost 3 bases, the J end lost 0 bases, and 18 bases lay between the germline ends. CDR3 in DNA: TGTGCCAGCAGTTTCTGGGTCGGGAGTTCCATCTCCTACGAGCAGTACTTC. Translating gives CASSFWVGSSISYEQYF.

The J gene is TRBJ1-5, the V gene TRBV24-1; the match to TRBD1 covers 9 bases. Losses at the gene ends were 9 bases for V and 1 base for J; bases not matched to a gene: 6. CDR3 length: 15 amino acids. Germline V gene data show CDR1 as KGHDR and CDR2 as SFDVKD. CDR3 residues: CATGGQGLSNQPQHF. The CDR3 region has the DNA TGTGCCACCGGAGGACAGGGGCTGAGCAATCAGCCCCAGCATTTT.

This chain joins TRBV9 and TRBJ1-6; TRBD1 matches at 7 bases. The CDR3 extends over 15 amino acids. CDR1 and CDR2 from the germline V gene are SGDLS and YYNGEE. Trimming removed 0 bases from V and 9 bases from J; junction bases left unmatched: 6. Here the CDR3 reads CASSVDRGWASPLHF. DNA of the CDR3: TGTGCCAGCAGCGTAGACAGGGGATGGGCTTCACCCCTCCACTTT.

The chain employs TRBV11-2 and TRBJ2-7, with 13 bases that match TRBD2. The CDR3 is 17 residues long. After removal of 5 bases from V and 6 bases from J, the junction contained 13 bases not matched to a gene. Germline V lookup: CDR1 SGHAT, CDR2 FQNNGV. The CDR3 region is CASSAGLAGALRGEQYF. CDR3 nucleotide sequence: TGTGCCAGCAGCGCCGGACTAGCGGGAGCTTTGCGCGGCGAGCAGTACTTC. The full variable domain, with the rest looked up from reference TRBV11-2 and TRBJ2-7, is EAGVAQSPRYKIIEKRQSVAFWCNPISGHATLYWYQQILGQGPKLLIQFQNNGVVDDSQLPKDRFSAERLKGVDSTLKIQPAKLEDSAVYLCASSAGLAGALRGEQYFGPGTRLTVT.

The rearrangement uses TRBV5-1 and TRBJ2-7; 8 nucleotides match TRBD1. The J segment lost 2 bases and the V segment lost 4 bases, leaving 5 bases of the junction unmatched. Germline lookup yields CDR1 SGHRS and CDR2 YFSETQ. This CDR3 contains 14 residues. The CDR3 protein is CASSHGTGTYEQYF. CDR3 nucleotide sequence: TGCGCCAGCAGCCACGGGACAGGTACCTACGAGCAGTACTTC. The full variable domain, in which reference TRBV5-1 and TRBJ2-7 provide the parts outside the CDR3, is KAGVTQTPRYLIKTRGQQVTLSCSPISGHRSVSWYQQTPGQGLQFLFEYFSETQRNKGNFPGRFSGRQFSNSRSEMNVSTLELGDSALYLCASSHGTGTYEQYFGPGTRLTVT.

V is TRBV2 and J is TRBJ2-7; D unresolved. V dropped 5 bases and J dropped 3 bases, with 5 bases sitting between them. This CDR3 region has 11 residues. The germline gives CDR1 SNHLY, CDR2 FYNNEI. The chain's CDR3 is CASSLVYEQYF. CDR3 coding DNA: TGTGCCAGCAGTCTAGTCTACGAGCAGTACTTC. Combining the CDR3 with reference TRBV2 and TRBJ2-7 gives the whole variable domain EPEVTQTPSHQVTQMGQEVILRCVPISNHLYFYWYRQILGQKVEFLVSFYNNEISEKSEIFDDQFSVERPDGSNFTLKIRSTKLEDSAMYFCASSLVYEQYFGPGTRLTVT.

CDR3 residues: CASSLAGGSSYEQYF. The CDR3 DNA reads TGTGCCAGCAGTCTAGCGGGAGGGTCTTCCTACGAGCAGTACTTC. The rearrangement uses TRBV5-6 and TRBJ2-7; 12 bases match TRBD2. J gave up 1 base and V 5 bases, and 4 bases lay outside the gene matches. This CDR3 comprises 15 residues. Germline-derived CDR1 and CDR2 are SGHDT and YYEEEE.